These 18 T cell receptor beta chains were all obtained from the same sample, sequenced in a study of cytomegalovirus exposure and HLA in healthy donors. The PCR used 60 Vbeta and 13 Jbeta primers. The data were produced by immunoSEQ multiplex PCR, yet TCRdb's version contains in-frame clones alone and is incomplete. The sample records under 250,000 clones, about 77% being singletons. Sequencing used PBMCs. The receptors were sampled from a woman under 40 in good health and CMV-seronegative.

The chain is built from TRBV27 and TRBJ2-3; perhaps TRBD2 as D (7 bases). CDR1 MNHEY and CDR2 SMNVEV come from the germline V gene (reference sequence). The V gene lost 7 bases and the J gene lost 0 bases, with 23 bases spanning the gap. The CDR3 covers 18 residues. The CDR3 sequence is CASTFSARGGSSTDTQYF. CDR3 nucleotide sequence: TGTGCCAGCACCTTTTCCGCGAGGGGGGGCTCTAGCACAGATACGCAGTATTTT.

The rearrangement links TRBV7-9 to TRBJ1-5; 7 bases align to TRBD1. This CDR3 is 14 amino acids long. V was pared by 5 bases and J by 3 bases, with 4 bases of the junction left unmatched. Germline V gene data show CDR1 as SEHNR and CDR2 as FQNEAQ (reference sequence). The CDR3 reads CASSRQGSNQPQHF. CDR3 in DNA: TGTGCCAGCAGCCGACAGGGATCCAATCAGCCCCAGCATTTT.

The count of this clone is one. The chain is built from TRBV5-1 and TRBJ1-3; D gene ambiguous. Trimming cost V 2 bases and J 2 bases, with 8 bases left between them. The germline V gene has CDR1 SGHRS and CDR2 YFSETQ. CDR3 length: 14 amino acids. CDR3 bases: TGCGCCAGCAGCTTTACAGACCCTGGAAACACCATATATTTT. Protein product: CASSFTDPGNTIYF.

This clone was seen more than once but under ten times. This chain uses TRBV13 with TRBJ2-3; possibly TRBD2 for D (6 bases). Trimming took 4 bases from V and 0 from J, leaving 17 bases between them. Germline V lookup: CDR1 PRHDT, CDR2 FYEKMQ (reference sequence). The CDR3 covers 17 residues. In DNA, the CDR3 is TGTGCCAGCAGCTCCCGACTAGTAGCCCCCAGCACAGATACGCAGTATTTT. Translated, it gives CASSSRLVAPSTDTQYF.

V is TRBV5-6 and J is TRBJ2-5, with a weak D call TRBD1 (6 bases). The V gene lost 4 bases and the J gene lost 0 bases, with 13 bases spanning the gap. Germline V gene lookup returns CDR1 SGHDT and CDR2 YYEEEE. The CDR3 is 15 amino acids. The CDR3 nucleotides are TGTGCCAGCAGCCCAATTACAGGGTACCAAGAGACCCAGTACTTC. Translating it yields CASSPITGYQETQYF.

CDR3 amino acids: CAWSVGGSHNSPLHF. CDR3 in DNA: TGTGCCTGGAGTGTAGGGGGATCACATAATTCACCCCTCCACTTT. The genes are TRBV30 and TRBJ1-6; tentative D call: TRBD1 (6 bases). The germline V gene encodes CDR1 GTSNPN and CDR2 SVGIG (reference sequence). CDR3 length: 15 residues. Between the trimmed V and J ends, which lost 0 bases and 5 bases, there was a span of 11 bases.

The sample holds a few counts of this clone. J is TRBJ1-1 and V is TRBV10-3; TRBD1 aligns across 8 bases. J lost 7 bases, V lost 10 bases, and 14 bases had no gene match. This CDR3 has 14 residues. Germline V gene lookup returns CDR1 ENHRY and CDR2 SYGVKD. As DNA, the CDR3 is TGTGCCACCCGGACAGGGAACGGATTGAATGAAGCTTTCTTT. It specifies CATRTGNGLNEAFF.

The chain links TRBV6-5 to TRBJ1-2; unclear D gene. This CDR3 contains 12 residues. In germline, CDR1 is MNHEY, CDR2 SVGAGI. Trimming left V 3 bases short and J 4 bases short, with 6 bases between. The CDR3 DNA reads as TGTGCCAGCAGTTATTCCGGCTATGGCTACACCTTC. It specifies CASSYSGYGYTF.

The rearrangement links TRBV6-5 to TRBJ2-7, with D possibly TRBD2 on 5 matching bases. V lost 5 bases to trimming and J lost 3 bases, with 14 bases between them. This CDR3 region has 14 residues. Per germline, CDR1 MNHEY and CDR2 SVGAGI. The CDR3 DNA follows: TGTGCCAGCAGTACCAGCGGCAGCAACTACGAGCAGTACTTC. Amino acids: CASSTSGSNYEQYF.

The rearrangement uses TRBV6-5 and TRBJ1-1; TRBD1 might be the D (5 bases). This CDR3 is 15 amino acids long. Germline V gene lookup returns CDR1 MNHEY and CDR2 SVGAGI. V was trimmed by 6 bases and J by 11 bases, leaving 25 bases between them. CDR3 sequence (DNA): TGTGCCAGCAGGGCCCCCGGGACTTCCCGTTCTGGGGCTTTCTTT. Encoded protein: CASRAPGTSRSGAFF.

The chain carries TRBV19 and TRBJ2-2, with 16 bases fitting TRBD2. Trimming at V came to 7 bases and at J to 7 bases, leaving 3 bases not matched to a gene. Per the germline V gene, CDR1 is LNHDA and CDR2 is SQIVND (reference sequence). This CDR3 is built from 15 residues. The CDR3 sequence is CASIGTSGGGGELFF. The CDR3 DNA reads as TGTGCCAGTATCGGGACTAGCGGGGGGGGCGGGGAGCTGTTTTTT.

This clone was counted a single time. The chain couples TRBV5-1 to TRBJ2-5, with D maybe TRBD2 (6 bases). Trimming took off 0 bases at V and 3 bases at J, with 9 bases between the two ends. This CDR3 is built from 14 residues. Germline V gives CDR1 SGHRS, CDR2 YFSETQ. Here the CDR3 reads CASSLVASEETQYF. The CDR3 DNA follows: TGCGCCAGCAGCTTGGTGGCTAGCGAAGAGACCCAGTACTTC.

The chain uses TRBV25-1 and TRBJ1-2; TRBD1 matches at 9 bases. V trimming: 3 bases; J trimming: 1 base; junction bases outside the gene matches: 6. Per germline, CDR1 MGHDK and CDR2 SYGVNS. This CDR3 spans 16 amino acids. CDR3 amino acids: CASSDRDREINYGYTF. In nucleotides, the CDR3 is TGTGCCAGCAGTGACCGGGACAGGGAGATTAACTATGGCTACACCTTC.

The chain links TRBV5-1 to TRBJ2-1, with D possibly matching TRBD1 (6 bases). V shed 4 bases and J shed 2 bases, with 19 bases lying between them. CDR1 SGHRS and CDR2 YFSETQ come from the germline V gene. The CDR3 has 17 residues. The CDR3 is CASSPGVLVGAYNEQFF. The CDR3 DNA follows: TGCGCCAGCAGCCCAGGGGTGTTGGTTGGGGCCTACAATGAGCAGTTCTTC.

V is TRBV7-8 and J is TRBJ1-6; tentative D call: TRBD1 (6 bases). This CDR3 is 16 amino acids long. Between the trimmed V and J ends, which lost 5 bases and 7 bases, there was a span of 18 bases. Per germline, CDR1 SGHVS and CDR2 FQNEAQ. The CDR3 sequence: CASSPHRQAQNSPLHF. The CDR3 nucleotides are TGTGCCAGCAGCCCACACCGACAGGCCCAAAATTCACCCCTCCACTTT.

CDR3 loop: CASSRHSSIYSGANVLTF. CDR3 bases: TGTGCCAGCAGCAGACACAGTTCTATATACTCTGGGGCCAACGTCCTGACTTTC. The genes are TRBV9 and TRBJ2-6; D not resolved. The V gene's germline CDR1 is SGDLS and CDR2 YYNGEE. The CDR3 is made up of 18 amino acids. V was clipped by 4 bases and J by 0 bases, with 17 bases between them.

Only a few counts were recorded for this clone. This chain links TRBV10-3 with TRBJ1-5, with D tentatively TRBD1 (6 bases). The CDR3 loop spans 17 amino acids. The V gene's germline CDR1 is ENHRY and CDR2 SYGVKD. The V end was cut by 0 bases, the J end by 4 bases, with 16 bases between. The CDR3: CAISESGGTGWNQPQHF. DNA of the CDR3: TGTGCCATCAGTGAGTCTGGCGGTACAGGGTGGAATCAGCCCCAGCATTTT.

This clone has only one observation. This chain links TRBV18 with TRBJ2-2; tentative D call: TRBD2 (5 bases). The CDR3 is 16 amino acids. From germline, CDR1 is KGHSH and CDR2 LQKENI. The ends were cut back, 3 bases at V and 4 bases at J, with 15 bases in the middle. CDR3 sequence reads: CASSPNGPGITGELFF. The CDR3 DNA reads TGTGCCAGCTCACCTAACGGACCGGGAATCACCGGGGAGCTGTTTTTT.